This TCR beta chain was sequenced in a study of blood T cell repertoires in COVID-19. About the research overall: The cDNA or gDNA used as material had been derived from T cells, B-cell-depleted T cells, or PBMCs.

The V gene's germline CDR1 is MNHEY and CDR2 SVGAGI. The CDR3 has 13 residues. V was pared by 0 bases and J by 7 bases, with 1 base of the junction left unmatched. In the original analysis: The assay estimated nucleated cells by amplifying reference gene primers. The method was immunoSEQ multiplex PCR; TCRdb's version includes in-frame clones alone and lacks a portion of them. V and J calls and clone size follow that table, whereas D and trimming were derived from the DNA. Here the sample spans tens of thousands of clones, roughly 89% being singletons. Those enrolled in Seattle joined during active infection and were followed longitudinally afterward.

The TCR sequence derives from an older woman with COVID-19, enrolled during active disease. Sequencing was done on a sample of peripheral blood. The genes are TRBV6-5 and TRBJ1-2; 8 bases are a match to TRBD1. DNA for the CDR3: TGTGCCAGCAGTTACTCGACAGGGGCTGGCTACACCTTC. It encodes CASSYSTGAGYTF.